What follows are 25 T cell receptor beta chains derived from one specimen sequenced in a study of blood T cell repertoires in COVID-19. TCRdb's table, derived via immunoSEQ multiplex PCR, lists solely in-frame clones and lacks some. Of about 210,000 clones detected, under 90% appear once; the ten largest clones hold under 12%. Input material: peripheral blood. The source is a woman older than 75 with COVID-19, enrolled during active disease.

The rearrangement joins TRBV6-5 to TRBJ1-2; maybe TRBD1 (5 bases). This CDR3 contains 13 residues. V shed 7 bases and J shed 7 bases, with 16 bases lying between them. The germline gives CDR1 MNHEY, CDR2 SVGAGI. The CDR3 sequence: CASKGPGGGGYTF. CDR3 sequence (DNA): TGTGCCAGCAAAGGACCCGGGGGAGGTGGCTACACCTTC.

The V call is TRBV28, the J call TRBJ1-1; D is perhaps TRBD1 (5 bases). The length of the CDR3 is 13 residues. Germline V gene data show CDR1 as MDHEN and CDR2 as SYDVKM. V was clipped by 5 bases and J by 2 bases, with 9 bases between them. The CDR3 is CASSRTPNTEAFF. CDR3 nucleotide sequence: TGTGCCAGCAGTAGGACACCTAACACTGAAGCTTTCTTT.

The V gene is TRBV6-5, the J gene TRBJ1-2; tentatively, D is TRBD1 (5 bases). The V gene's germline CDR1 is MNHEY and CDR2 SVGAGI. The CDR3 runs 13 residues. V was trimmed by 2 bases and J by 3 bases, leaving 7 bases between them. CDR3 bases: TGTGCCAGCAGTTACACGGGGGACTATGGCTACACCTTC. It yields the protein CASSYTGDYGYTF.

The chain joins TRBV2 to TRBJ2-1; perhaps TRBD2 as D (6 bases). The V end lost 8 bases, the J end lost 9 bases, and 23 bases lay between the germline ends. Germline values: CDR1 SNHLY, CDR2 FYNNEI. CDR3 size: 15 residues. The DNA for the CDR3 is TGTGCCAGCGTCCTCGGGACTTGGGGTTATAGTGAGCAGTTCTTC. Translation: CASVLGTWGYSEQFF.

This sequence joins TRBV5-5 and TRBJ1-1; the D gene is possibly TRBD1 (5 bases). The germline V and J ends were trimmed by 0 bases and 1 base, with 10 bases remaining between them. This CDR3 region has 15 residues. Germline V gene data show CDR1 as SGHKS and CDR2 as YYEKEE (reference sequence). CDR3 sequence (DNA): TGTGCCAGCAGCTTGGGGTTAGGGGCGAACACTGAAGCTTTCTTT. Protein: CASSLGLGANTEAFF.

The chain has TRBV6-5 and TRBJ1-5, with TRBD1 matching 11 bases. V shed 2 bases and J 7 bases; nucleotides not matched to a gene: 4. The CDR3 runs to 15 residues. CDR1 MNHEY and CDR2 SVGAGI come from the germline V gene. The CDR3 region is CASSYGTGGTQPQHF. As DNA, the CDR3 is TGTGCCAGCAGTTACGGGACAGGGGGTACCCAGCCCCAGCATTTT.

The V call is TRBV7-9, the J call TRBJ1-1; no reliable D call. The CDR3 has 11 residues. V lost 4 bases and J 10 bases, leaving 10 bases between the germline ends. Germline CDR1 is SEHNR and CDR2 is FQNEAQ (reference sequence). The CDR3 DNA follows: TGTGCCAGCAGCTCCCCCGCGAGAGCTTTCTTT. This encodes CASSSPARAFF.

The chain recombines TRBV9 with TRBJ2-5, with D uncertain. CDR3 size: 14 residues. V lost 4 bases, J lost 4 bases, and 14 bases lay in between. CDR1 is SGDLS, CDR2 YYNGEE, per germline. The CDR3 spells CASSPRVFGETQYF. In DNA form, the CDR3 reads TGTGCCAGCAGCCCACGGGTCTTCGGAGAGACCCAGTACTTC.

The gene calls are TRBV5-1 and TRBJ2-2; TRBD2 matches 7 bases. V was pared by 4 bases and J by 6 bases, with 6 bases of the junction left unmatched. Germline loops: CDR1 SGHRS, CDR2 YFSETQ. This CDR3 spans 14 amino acids. CDR3 nucleotides: TGCGCCAGCAGCCTACCGGGACTATCCGGGGAGCTGTTTTTT. This translates into CASSLPGLSGELFF.

The chain uses TRBV30 and TRBJ1-1, with D maybe TRBD1 (5 bases). V dropped 2 bases and J dropped 1 base, with 11 bases sitting between them. CDR1 GTSNPN and CDR2 SVGIG come from the germline V gene (reference sequence). The CDR3 loop spans 14 amino acids. CDR3 residues: CAWSSGLGNTEAFF. CDR3 DNA sequence: TGTGCCTGGAGTTCAGGGTTGGGGAACACTGAAGCTTTCTTT.

The rearrangement uses TRBV7-2 and TRBJ2-4; 10 bases are shared with TRBD1. CDR3 length equals 19 residues. The germline V gene has CDR1 SGHTA and CDR2 FQGNSA. V dropped 1 base and J dropped 5; count of bases not matched to a gene: 14. In DNA form, the CDR3 reads TGTGCCAGCAGCTTAGTGGTTCTTTCGGGGACAGGGGACCAAAACATTCAGTACTTC. It translates to CASSLVVLSGTGDQNIQYF.

The chain recombines TRBV6-1 with TRBJ1-2, with unresolved D. V gave up 3 bases and J gave up 0 bases, with 17 bases separating them. Germline lookup yields CDR1 MNHNS and CDR2 SASEGT. The CDR3 consists of 17 residues. CDR3 protein: CASSEGNIYGANYGYTF. The DNA of the CDR3 is TGTGCCAGCAGTGAGGGTAATATCTACGGGGCTAACTATGGCTACACCTTC.

This chain connects TRBV3-1 (or the pseudogene TRBV3-2) to TRBJ1-1, with D perhaps TRBD1 (5 bases). CDR1 LGHDT and CDR2 YNNKEL come from the germline V gene (reference sequence). The CDR3 has 15 residues. The ends were cut back, 4 bases at V and 2 bases at J, with 14 bases in the middle. This CDR3 is CASSPWRDSNTEAFF. CDR3 coding DNA: TGTGCCAGCAGCCCTTGGAGGGACTCCAACACTGAAGCTTTCTTT.

The chain carries TRBV7-2 and TRBJ1-2; D is undetermined. CDR3 length: 12 amino acids. Germline V CDR1 and CDR2: SGHTA, FQGNSA. Trimming stripped 2 bases from V and 5 bases from J, with 6 bases between. This CDR3 is CASSLLQYGYTF. In DNA form, the CDR3 reads TGTGCCAGCAGCTTACTCCAGTATGGCTACACCTTC. Complete variable domain (other parts from reference TRBV7-2 and TRBJ1-2): GAGVSQSPSNKVTEKGKDVELRCDPISGHTALYWYRQSLGQGLEFLIYFQGNSAPDKSGLPSDRFSAERTGGSVSTLTIQRTQQEDSAVYLCASSLLQYGYTFGSGTRLTVV.

V gene TRBV15 combines with J gene TRBJ2-1; 10 nucleotides match TRBD1. Germline V gene data show CDR1 as LNHNV and CDR2 as YYDKDF (reference sequence). This CDR3 has 14 residues. The V gene end was trimmed by 8 bases and the J gene end by 6 bases; junction bases not matched to a gene: 7. The CDR3 here is CATAPGTGVNEQFF. The CDR3 DNA sequence: TGTGCCACCGCACCCGGGACAGGGGTCAATGAGCAGTTCTTC.

This chain links TRBV6-1 with TRBJ1-5; tentative D call: TRBD1 (5 bases). V dropped 0 bases and J dropped 13 bases, with 13 bases sitting between them. The CDR3 is made up of 13 amino acids. Germline CDR1 is MNHNS and CDR2 is SASEGT. In nucleotides, the CDR3 is TGTGCCAGCAGTGAAGCGATCGACAGAGCTCAGCATTTT. As protein: CASSEAIDRAQHF.

The gene calls are TRBV12-3 or TRBV12-4 and TRBJ1-3, with D unresolved. The CDR3 is 12 residues long. Trimming left V 5 bases short and J 7 bases short, with 9 bases between. The DNA for the CDR3 is TGTGCCAGCAGTCCCGGGTCGAACACCATATATTTT. Amino acid sequence: CASSPGSNTIYF.

This clone was seen once. This chain uses TRBV5-4 with TRBJ2-7; 8 bases map to TRBD2. Germline loops: CDR1 SGHNT, CDR2 YYREEE (reference sequence). V gave up 1 base and J gave up 0 bases; unmatched junction bases: 6. This CDR3 contains 16 residues. The chain's CDR3 is CASSLSGGLPSYEQYV. As DNA, the CDR3 is TGTGCCAGCAGCTTGAGCGGGGGTTTACCCTCCTACGAGCAGTACGTC.

This clone has just a few counts. The chain has TRBV12-3 or TRBV12-4 and TRBJ1-2; no clear D gene. V lost 1 base and J 8 bases, leaving 8 bases between the germline ends. The CDR3 is made up of 12 amino acids. The CDR3 DNA follows: TGTGCCAGCAGTTTAGGCGTACTCGGCTACACCTTC. Translation: CASSLGVLGYTF.

The chain uses TRBV24-1 and TRBJ1-5, with a possible D match to TRBD1 (5 bases). This CDR3 region has 13 residues. Germline values: CDR1 KGHDR, CDR2 SFDVKD. Trimming left V 7 bases short and J 5 bases short, with 11 bases between. The DNA of the CDR3 is TGTGCCACCAGCCTCGGGGGGGATCAGCCCCAGCATTTT. Its protein product is CATSLGGDQPQHF.

This clone was seen a few times. J is TRBJ1-1 and V is TRBV5-4, with 8 positions matching TRBD1. This CDR3 is 13 amino acids long. Germline CDR1 and CDR2: SGHNT and YYREEE (reference sequence). V lost 2 bases and J lost 7; bases outside the gene matches: 4. Here the CDR3 reads CASSFDRGHEAFF. CDR3 DNA: TGTGCCAGCAGCTTTGACAGGGGCCATGAAGCTTTCTTT.

This clone was recorded once. This chain uses TRBV4-3 with TRBJ1-4; unclear D gene. CDR1 and CDR2 (germline): LGHNA, YSLEER. V shed 0 bases and J shed 5 bases, with 10 bases lying between them. The CDR3 runs 15 residues. The chain's CDR3 is CASSQERFRNEKLFF. The DNA for the CDR3 is TGCGCCAGCAGCCAAGAGAGGTTCCGAAATGAAAAACTGTTTTTT.

In its sample, this clone was seen a few times. Written as DNA, the CDR3 is TGTGCCATCAATCGCAGGGTAGGCACTGAAGCTTTCTTT. Translating it yields CAINRRVGTEAFF. V usage is TRBV10-3 and J usage is TRBJ1-1, with D possibly matching TRBD1 (5 bases). The CDR3 covers 13 residues. V was clipped by 7 bases and J by 4 bases, with 13 bases between them. The V gene's germline CDR1 is ENHRY and CDR2 SYGVKD.

The genes are TRBV5-1 and TRBJ1-3, with D unresolved. Germline loops: CDR1 SGHRS, CDR2 YFSETQ. Deletions cut 4 bases from V and 7 bases from J, with 18 bases between. The CDR3 covers 15 residues. CDR3 DNA: TGCGCCAGCAGCCCCCAACCGGGAGCCGGGAACACCATATATTTT. Translating gives CASSPQPGAGNTIYF. The complete variable domain, with remaining parts taken from reference TRBV5-1 and TRBJ1-3, reads KAGVTQTPRYLIKTRGQQVTLSCSPISGHRSVSWYQQTPGQGLQFLFEYFSETQRNKGNFPGRFSGRQFSNSRSEMNVSTLELGDSALYLCASSPQPGAGNTIYFGEGSWLTVV.

The CDR3 loop is CASSLWAGGASGANVLTF. The CDR3 DNA reads as TGTGCCAGCAGTTTATGGGCAGGGGGCGCGTCTGGGGCCAACGTCCTGACTTTC. This sequence joins TRBV28 and TRBJ2-6, with 8 bases identical to TRBD1. The CDR3 has 18 residues. The J segment lost 1 base and the V segment lost 0 bases, leaving 5 bases of the junction unmatched. The germline gives CDR1 MDHEN, CDR2 SYDVKM. The full variable domain, in which reference TRBV28 and TRBJ2-6 provide the parts outside the CDR3, is DVKVTQSSRYLVKRTGEKVFLECVQDMDHENMFWYRQDPGLGLRLIYFSYDVKMKEKGDIPEGYSVSREKKERFSLILESASTNQTSMYLCASSLWAGGASGANVLTFGAGSRLTVL.